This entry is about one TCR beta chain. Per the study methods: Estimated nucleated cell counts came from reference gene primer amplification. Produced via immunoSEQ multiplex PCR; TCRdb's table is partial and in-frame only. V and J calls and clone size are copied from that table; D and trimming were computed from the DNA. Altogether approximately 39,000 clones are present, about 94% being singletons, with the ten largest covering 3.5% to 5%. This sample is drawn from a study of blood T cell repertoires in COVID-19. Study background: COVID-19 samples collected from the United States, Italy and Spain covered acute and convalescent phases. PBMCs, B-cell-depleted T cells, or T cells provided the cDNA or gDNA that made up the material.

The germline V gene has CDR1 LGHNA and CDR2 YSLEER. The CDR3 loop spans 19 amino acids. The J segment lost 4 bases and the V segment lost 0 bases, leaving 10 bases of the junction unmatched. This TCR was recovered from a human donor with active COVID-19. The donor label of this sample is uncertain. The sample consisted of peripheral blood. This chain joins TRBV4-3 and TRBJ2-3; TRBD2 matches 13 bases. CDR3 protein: CASSQDRGTSGEWADTQYF. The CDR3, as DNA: TGCGCCAGCAGCCAAGATCGAGGGACTAGCGGGGAATGGGCAGATACGCAGTATTTT.